The entry below describes one T cell receptor (beta chain). Its antigen remains unidentified. No base quality values were provided; no much bigger clone lies one nucleotide off. In total, fewer than 750 healthy bone marrow donors made up the cohort. At the time of sampling, all cohort members were nominally healthy, though unrecorded immune exposures were likely present. The donor was CMV seronegative and was included in the group of a few hundred seronegative cohort members. A peripheral blood sample was collected from each donor, and TCR beta sequencing was performed on peripheral blood mononuclear cells. Genomic DNA extraction from the blood cell samples was performed with the Qiagen DNeasy Blood Extraction Kit. Libraries were prepared through the immunoSEQ multiplex PCR assay. For the multiplex PCR, a mixture combining 60 forward primers for TCR Vbeta segments and 13 reverse primers for TCR Jbeta segments was used. Amplification of the CDR3 region of rearranged TCR beta genes was performed with a multiplex PCR assay on genomic DNA. On the Illumina HiSeq System, the amplified TCR beta libraries were sequenced as 87-base-pair reads. The study's own analysis went as follows. A later analysis tallied around 80 million unique TCR beta chains across the roughly 610 repertoires, and around 10 million of those chains were shared by two or more donors. Raw reads were error-corrected and collapsed into unique sequences with a nearest-neighbor algorithm that merged closely related sequences to remove PCR and sequencing errors. To assign V, D and J gene segments, CDR3 sequences were aligned to IMGT reference sequences. For a sequence to be retained, at least a six-nucleotide match to both a V gene segment and a J gene segment was required. Rearrangements were called productive when the CDR3 lacked stop codons and stayed in frame with V and J; all others were non-productive. Following IMGT convention, CDR3 was defined as the stretch from the second conserved V-encoded cysteine to the conserved J-encoded phenylalanine. The earlier analysis of about 530 of the donors excluded any sequence lacking an unambiguous match to a single V gene segment. In an earlier analysis of 450 to 700 of the donors, V segments were called functional above 56.7% productive rearrangements and were called segregating when the between-donor standard deviation exceeded 5%. A statistical classification framework was built to diagnose cytomegalovirus status from the catalog of TCR beta chain sequences. V and J gene assignment, in a later analysis, came from comparing TCR nucleotide sequences with IMGT/GENE-DB human TR gene sequences. In a later analysis, CDR3 sequences and most-parsimonious VDJ recombination scenarios were assigned using the TCRdist pipeline. In a later analysis, every TCR beta chain was defined by the combination of its CDR3 amino acid sequence and its V-gene family, and reads without a unique V-gene family were dropped. A later analysis removed roughly 590 highly shared, low-generation-probability nucleotide sequences to deal with suspected cross-contamination and a sequencing artifact. A later analysis calculated a clonal expansion index for each public chain from normalized within-repertoire ranks of inferred template counts. In a later analysis, generation probabilities were computed with a VDJ recombination model fitted to out-of-frame rearrangements, and the resulting probabilities were checked against IGoR. A later analysis scored TCR-TCR, TCR-HLA and TCR-CMV co-occurrence with hypergeometric tests, applying a repertoire-size bias correction to TCR pairs. To estimate false discovery rates, a later analysis permuted the HLA or CMV assignments 20 times. In a later analysis, co-occurring TCRs were grouped with DBSCAN, and TCRdist sequence similarity was added when clustering was performed within HLA-allele-positive subsets. Repertoires with fewer than 30,000 or more than 120,000 public chains, plus five repertoires with anomalous nucleotide sharing, were excluded from co-occurrence clustering. Not all clones reach the TCRdb copy of this immuneACCESS table, which keeps in-frame sequences only. Checked studies attribute under half of the gap to unresolved V genes and leave the rest unexplained. That table gives V, J and clone size, and the DNA gave D and trimming. The sample data list roughly 140,000 clones, and 65% to 85% of these were observed just once. 2% to 3% of the sample goes to the ten largest clones.

This sample was included in a study of cytomegalovirus exposure and HLA in healthy donors (dated by TCRdb to 2015 to 2018). Describing the broader study: In an earlier analysis of 550 to 750 of the donors, less than 350 Gb of sequence data and 100 million or so unique TCR beta sequences from about 190 million T cells were reported. Approximately 300 gigabases of sequencing data and tens of millions of unique TCR sequences were included in an early release covering about 700 HLA-typed donors. Of the roughly 400 genotyped donors, roughly 85% fell in the genetic ancestry cluster associated with self-reported Caucasian donors. The study was designed to test whether signatures of past pathogen exposure could be identified by cataloging public T cell receptors. Using immunosequencing, the study profiled T cell repertoires from 666 subjects and related those repertoires to cytomegalovirus serostatus. Along with the approximately 650-subject first cohort, a separate validation cohort of over a hundred different subjects was used. High-throughput TCR immunosequencing, statistical association of individual TCRs with disease status, and machine learning were combined to predict cytomegalovirus infection status. To study patterns of TCR occurrence, a later analysis re-analyzed previously published TCR beta repertoires from 500 to 850 donors and added high-resolution HLA genotyping. Rather than drawing on any new phenotypic data, the later analysis identified candidate immune exposures from TCR beta sequences and the way those sequences occurred across donors. An earlier analysis of approximately 580 of the donors used high-throughput TCR beta sequencing to judge whether each TCR beta V gene segment behaved as functional or pseudogenic. Donor age, sex, ethnicity and CMV serostatus were collected together with the repertoire data. In a later genetic analysis, genome-wide SNP genotypes for 398 of the 666 donors were used, and that subset was treated as a discovery cohort. All discovery cohort repertoires had been generated using a single sequencing platform. Both class I and class II loci were covered by HLA typing, at four-digit resolution. Typing coverage differed by locus: A, B, C, DRB1 and DQB1 were typed in about 620-630 donors, DQA1 in 500 to 550, DPA1 in some 610, and DPB1 in 472. A handful of DR-DQ haplotypes were treated as single units for association and clustering because of strong linkage in the cohort. Across roughly 420 genotyped donors of the cohort, an average of about 250,000 unique TCR beta nucleotide sequences per donor were sequenced, and around 20% of those sequences were non-productive. Broader findings and caveats from the paper: The cohort was sequenced for TCR beta chains only, and without alpha or paired-chain data the features that could be detected were limited. In a later genetic analysis, a missense DCLRE1C variant was associated with V-gene and J-gene trimming of TCR beta chains, and the association was replicated in an independent cohort. The 87-base-pair reads could not distinguish some IMGT-functional V segments, including TRBV6-2 and TRBV6-3, so those segments were excluded. The presence/absence analyses assumed that sequencing depth was roughly uniform across donors, and that assumption may not be true. The classifier was reported to diagnose cytomegalovirus status with high specificity and sensitivity in both the original cohort and the validation cohort. A cluster of highly shared sequence variants was judged likely to be a technical artifact of the sequencing pipeline. A few of the identified cytomegalovirus-associated TCR beta chains were confirmed in vitro to be specific for cytomegalovirus antigens. According to the authors, the approach could potentially be generalized to other disease states and immunological phenotypes. In a later analysis, HLA-associated TCR beta chains were found to be more clonally expanded and to have lower generation probabilities than equally common non-associated chains. Because counts were too low, around 18 rarely observed V segments, including chromosome 9 orphons, were left out of the earlier analysis of a few hundred of the donors. Strong co-occurrence of HLA alleles, especially DR and DQ, made assigning TCR associations to individual alleles difficult. A further reported finding was that TCR beta sequences accurately predicted the HLA-A and HLA-B alleles for most subjects in the first cohort. Across donors, most TCR sequences were observed very rarely, whereas some public TCRs were present in many individuals. Specific HLA alleles were associated with 15,000 to 20,000 TCR beta sequences at a false discovery rate of 0.05 in a later analysis. A later genetic analysis reported fewer N-insertions in productive TCRs among donors in an Asian-associated ancestry cluster than the approximately 670-donor mean. According to a later analysis, parvovirus B19, influenza, CMV and Epstein-Barr virus appeared linked to several top co-occurrence clusters. A later analysis found that most CMV-associated TCR beta chains appeared HLA-restricted, with HLA associations seemingly driven largely by CMV exposure. In an earlier analysis of more than 500 of the donors, most TCR beta V segments appeared in productive rearrangements about 87% or about 30% of the time, broadly matching IMGT annotations. The study listed 150 to 200 TCR beta chains as associated with cytomegalovirus. According to a later analysis, TCR association rates differed among HLA loci, with DRB1 alleles showing the most associated TCRs and HLA-C alleles showing the fewest. CMV serostatus was the only immune exposure information available for the cohort. HLA typing was unavailable for some donors at each locus, so association tests used only the typed subset. Linkage disequilibrium might explain the correlated functional status among segregating V segments, but an unknown experimental factor could not be ruled out.

The germline V gene provides CDR1 MNHEY and CDR2 SVGAGI. The CDR3 numbers 15 residues from cysteine through phenylalanine. The only DNA kept is the CDR3, 45 bases in frame from the first base. The clonotype comes from a male donor in good health and CMV-seronegative. The sample was PBMCs. The chain is assembled from TRBV6-5 and TRBJ2-5; a stretch of 8 junction bases matches TRBD2. Near its end, the DNA agrees better with TRBJ2-7, so the J call may be wrong. The nucleotides are TGTGCCAGCAGTTACACGGGACTAGGGGCTGCCGAGCAGTACTTC. Protein translation: CASSYTGLGAAEQYF.